This T cell receptor (beta chain) stems from a study of spatial heterogeneity in lung cancer. Study context: Matched bulk RNA-seq yielded a T cell module score, and TCR transcript counts in tumor regions correlated strongly with that score. Within raw reads, each unique TCR and UMI combination appeared on average more than ten times.

The sample's time point: sample taken at primary tumor resection. Donation came from approximately 69 patients with untreated early-stage non-small cell lung cancer. Unsorted whole RNA from tumor, nontumor lung or frozen PBMC underwent sequencing. Study results and limitations: The study found that expanded intratumoral alpha and beta TCR counts tracked tumor mutation counts.

This CDR3 is 17 amino acids long. Losses at the gene ends were 0 bases for V and 5 bases for J; bases not matched to a gene: 13. CDR1 and CDR2 from the germline V gene are DFQATT and SNEGSKA (reference sequence). By proportion, this clonotype is large. Its antigen is unidentified. MiXCR, run by TCRdb on the 5' RACE reads, gives a single entry per CDR3 protein. The repertoire holds 970 or so distinct CDR3 sequences, with roughly 14% as singletons. The TCR originated in a female donor with early-stage non-small cell lung cancer. The sample here was lung tumor tissue, taken at surgery. V usage is TRBV20-1 and J usage is TRBJ2-5; TRBD1 matches 9 bases. CDR3 in amino acids: CSARDLPGTGQVETQYF. The CDR3 bases are TGCAGTGCTAGAGACCTACCCGGGACAGGGCAGGTCGAGACCCAGTACTTC.